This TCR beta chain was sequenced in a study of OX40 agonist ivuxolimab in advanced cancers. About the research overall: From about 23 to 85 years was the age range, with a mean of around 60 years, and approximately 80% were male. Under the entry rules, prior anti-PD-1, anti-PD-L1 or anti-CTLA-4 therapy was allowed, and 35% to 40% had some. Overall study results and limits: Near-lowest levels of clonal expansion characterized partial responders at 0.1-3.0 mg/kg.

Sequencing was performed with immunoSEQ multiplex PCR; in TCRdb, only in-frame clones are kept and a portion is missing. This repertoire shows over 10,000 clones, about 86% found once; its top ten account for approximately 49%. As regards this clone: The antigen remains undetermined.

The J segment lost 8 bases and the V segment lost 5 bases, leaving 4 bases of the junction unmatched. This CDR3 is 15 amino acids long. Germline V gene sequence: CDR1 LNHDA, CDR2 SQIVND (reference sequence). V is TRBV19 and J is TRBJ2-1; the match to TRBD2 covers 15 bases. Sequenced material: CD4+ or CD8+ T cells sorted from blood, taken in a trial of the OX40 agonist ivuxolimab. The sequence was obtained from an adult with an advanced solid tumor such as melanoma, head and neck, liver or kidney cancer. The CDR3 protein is CASSPGTSGRHEQFF. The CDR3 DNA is TGTGCCAGTAGTCCCGGGACTAGCGGGAGGCATGAGCAGTTCTTC.